Detailed here is one T cell receptor (beta chain). Its matching antigen is unknown. This entry is derived from a study of cytomegalovirus exposure and HLA in healthy donors. Though nominally healthy at sampling, donors likely had unrecorded immune exposures. Study-level points and caveats: When analyzed later, a missense DCLRE1C variant was found to be linked to TCR beta V- and J-gene trimming. Presence/absence results assume similar sequencing depth per donor, which may not hold.

Use of 60 Vbeta and 13 Jbeta primers characterized the PCR. Here immunoSEQ multiplex PCR was the method, and the copy in TCRdb shows in-frame clones only, minus some. The sample includes 150,000 to 180,000 clones, about 85% of them seen just once. The sequence came from a woman under 30 in good health and CMV-seronegative. The sequencing input was PBMCs.

DNA for the CDR3: TGCAGCGTTGTGATGGGGCAAACGGAACTGTTTTTT. Protein sequence: CSVVMGQTELFF. The genes are TRBV29-1 and TRBJ1-4; TRBD1 is a possible D gene (5 bases). Per germline, CDR1 SQVTM and CDR2 ANQGSEA. V lost 4 bases, J lost 12 bases, and 15 bases lay in between. The CDR3 loop spans 12 amino acids. Together with reference TRBV29-1 and TRBJ1-4, the CDR3 gives the full variable domain: SAVISQKPSRDICQRGTSLTIQCQVDSQVTMMFWYRQQPGQSLTLIATANQGSEATYESGFVIDKFPISRPNLTFSTLTVSNMSPEDSSIYLCSVVMGQTELFFGSGTQLSVL.